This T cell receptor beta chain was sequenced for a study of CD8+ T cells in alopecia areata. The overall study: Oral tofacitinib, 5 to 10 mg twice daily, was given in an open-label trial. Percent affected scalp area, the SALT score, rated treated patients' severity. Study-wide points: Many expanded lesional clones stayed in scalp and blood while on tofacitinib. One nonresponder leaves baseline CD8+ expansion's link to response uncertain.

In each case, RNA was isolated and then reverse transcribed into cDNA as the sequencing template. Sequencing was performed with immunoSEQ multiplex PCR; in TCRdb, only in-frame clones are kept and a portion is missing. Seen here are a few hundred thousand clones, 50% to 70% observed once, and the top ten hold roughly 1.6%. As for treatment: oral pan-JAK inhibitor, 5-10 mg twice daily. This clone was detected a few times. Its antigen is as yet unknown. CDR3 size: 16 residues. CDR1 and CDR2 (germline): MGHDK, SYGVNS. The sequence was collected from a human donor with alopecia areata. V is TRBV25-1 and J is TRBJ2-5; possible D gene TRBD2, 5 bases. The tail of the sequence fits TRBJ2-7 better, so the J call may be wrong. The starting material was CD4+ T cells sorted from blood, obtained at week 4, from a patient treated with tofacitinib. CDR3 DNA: TGTGCCAGCAGTCCCCCCGGGGTGGCCGCCGCCTACGAGCAGTACTTC. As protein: CASSPPGVAAAYEQYF.